One and the same sample provided the 7 T cell receptor beta chains below, sequenced in a study of CD8+ T cells in alopecia areata. As to treatment: oral pan-JAK inhibitor, 5-10 mg twice daily. Following RNA extraction, reverse transcription yielded cDNA that acted as the sequencing template. The table came from immunoSEQ multiplex PCR; TCRdb's copy has only in-frame clones and leaves some out. In the table there are fewer than 250,000 clones, 43% of which are singletons. Sequenced here: CD4+ T cells sorted from blood, sampled between weeks 36 and 40, from a patient treated with tofacitinib. The receptors here all came from a human donor with alopecia areata.

This clone was seen more than once but under ten times. The chain combines TRBV2 with TRBJ2-5, with 9 bases fitting TRBD1. The ends lost 11 bases at V and 5 bases at J; junction bases unmatched: 12. The CDR3 is 14 residues long. CDR1 SNHLY and CDR2 FYNNEI come from the germline V gene. The CDR3 coding sequence is TGTGCCGGAAGTACAGGGGGCGGTTTCGAGACCCAGTACTTC. Amino acids: CAGSTGGGFETQYF.

This clone was found a few times. The V and J genes are TRBV6-5 and TRBJ2-6; D gene uncertain. Between the trimmed V and J ends, which lost 10 bases and 0 bases, there was a span of 13 bases. Germline V gives CDR1 MNHEY, CDR2 SVGAGI. This CDR3 has 15 amino acids. CDR3 protein: CATYELGSGANVLTF. CDR3 nucleotide sequence: TGTGCCACCTATGAGCTGGGCTCTGGGGCCAACGTCCTGACTTTC.

The chain links TRBV30 to TRBJ1-2; 7 bases line up with TRBD1. Trimming took 4 bases from V and 4 from J; bases not matched to a gene: 6. The CDR3 runs to 13 residues. Germline CDR1 GTSNPN, CDR2 SVGIG (reference sequence). Written as DNA, the CDR3 is TGTGCCTGGACCTCAGGGACAGTCTATGGCTACACCTTC. Encoded protein: CAWTSGTVYGYTF.

The chain carries TRBV30 and TRBJ2-2; weak D call: TRBD1 (6 bases). The germline gives CDR1 GTSNPN, CDR2 SVGIG (reference sequence). The V gene lost 7 bases and the J gene lost 0 bases, with 12 bases spanning the gap. This CDR3 has 14 residues. The DNA for the CDR3 is TGTGCCTACACGAGACAGGCGAACACCGGGGAGCTGTTTTTT. Translation gives CAYTRQANTGELFF.

This clone was seen a few times. The gene calls are TRBV27 and TRBJ2-7; D is unclear. The V end was cut by 3 bases, the J end by 1 base, with 10 bases between. Per the germline V gene, CDR1 is MNHEY and CDR2 is SMNVEV (reference sequence). The CDR3 loop spans 14 amino acids. CDR3 sequence: CASSFWTVSYEQYF. In DNA, the CDR3 is TGTGCCAGCAGTTTCTGGACGGTATCCTACGAGCAGTACTTC.

The chain uses TRBV6-6 and TRBJ2-5; TRBD2 is a possible D gene (5 bases). V was cut by 0 bases and J by 4 bases, with 9 bases left in between. The CDR3 spans 14 residues. CDR1 and CDR2 (germline): MNHNY, SVGAGI (reference sequence). CDR3 sequence: CASSYSRARETQYF. In DNA, the CDR3 is TGTGCCAGCAGTTACTCGAGGGCACGAGAGACCCAGTACTTC.

This clone has ten or more counts. The chain joins TRBV2 to TRBJ1-1; 8 bases fit TRBD1. V shed 8 bases, J shed 11 bases, and the junction held 13 bases outside the gene matches. CDR3 length: 13 residues. CDR1 and CDR2 from the germline V gene are SNHLY and FYNNEI. This CDR3 reads CASGRDRSGQAFF. The CDR3 nucleotides read TGTGCCAGCGGCAGGGACAGGAGTGGACAGGCTTTCTTT.